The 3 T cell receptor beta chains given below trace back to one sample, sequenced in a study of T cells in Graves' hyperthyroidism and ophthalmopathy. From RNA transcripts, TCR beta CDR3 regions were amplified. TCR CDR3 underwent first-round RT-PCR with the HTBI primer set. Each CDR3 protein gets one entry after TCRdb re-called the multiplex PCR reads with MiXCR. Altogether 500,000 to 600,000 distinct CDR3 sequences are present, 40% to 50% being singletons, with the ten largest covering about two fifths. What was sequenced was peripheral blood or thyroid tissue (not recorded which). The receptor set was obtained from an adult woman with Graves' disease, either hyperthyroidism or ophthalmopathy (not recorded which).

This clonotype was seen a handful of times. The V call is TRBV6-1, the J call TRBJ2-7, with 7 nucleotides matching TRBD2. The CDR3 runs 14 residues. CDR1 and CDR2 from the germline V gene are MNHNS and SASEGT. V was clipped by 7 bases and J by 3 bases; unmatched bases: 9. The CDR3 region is CASTPGLILYEQYF. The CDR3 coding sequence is TGTGCCAGCACCCCGGGACTAATCCTCTACGAGCAGTACTTC.

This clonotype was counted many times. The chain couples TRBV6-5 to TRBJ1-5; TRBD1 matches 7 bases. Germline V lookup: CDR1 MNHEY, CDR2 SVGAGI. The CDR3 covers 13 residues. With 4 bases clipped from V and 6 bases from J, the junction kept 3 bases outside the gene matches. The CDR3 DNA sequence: TGTGCCAGCAGTTCCCAGGGGGGTCAGCCCCAGCATTTT. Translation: CASSSQGGQPQHF.

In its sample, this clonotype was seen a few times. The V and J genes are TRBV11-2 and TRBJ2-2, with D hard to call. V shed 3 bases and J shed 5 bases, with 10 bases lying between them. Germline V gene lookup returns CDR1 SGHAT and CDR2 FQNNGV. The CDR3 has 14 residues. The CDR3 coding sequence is TGTGCCAGCAGCTTTCAAAAGATAACCGGGGAGCTGTTTTTT. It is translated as CASSFQKITGELFF.